A single sample gave rise to the 24 T cell receptor beta chains below, sequenced in a study of response to subunit inactivated influenza vaccine. TCRdb recomputed calls from the RT-PCR reads with MiXCR, one row per CDR3 protein. Here the sample spans about 540,000 distinct CDR3 sequences, under 25% being singletons. The same data also went into a second study, on T cells expressing NK-cell markers. This second report adds: Making the TCR beta cDNA relied on 5'RACE template switching with UMIs.

This sample comprised CD4+ T cells sorted from PBMCs, obtained 12 days after vaccination. The receptors originated from a man aged 50 or older who received an inactivated influenza vaccine.

V is TRBV20-1 and J is TRBJ2-5, with D perhaps TRBD2 (5 bases). The germline V and J ends were trimmed by 0 bases and 5 bases, with 13 bases remaining between them. Germline lookup yields CDR1 DFQATT and CDR2 SNEGSKA (reference sequence). This CDR3 spans 14 amino acids. The CDR3 DNA follows: TGCAGTGCTAGAGAGAGGCAGGAGCGGGAGACCCAGTACTTC. It translates to CSARERQERETQYF.

This clonotype was counted between two and nine times. This chain connects TRBV24-1 to TRBJ2-3; 8 bases are a match to TRBD2. The germline V gene has CDR1 KGHDR and CDR2 SFDVKD. J was trimmed by 2 bases and V by 3 bases; bases with no gene match: 6. This CDR3 has 16 amino acids. The CDR3 sequence: CATSDRLAGNTDTQYF. CDR3 sequence (DNA): TGTGCCACCAGTGATAGGTTAGCGGGGAACACAGATACGCAGTATTTT.

This chain connects TRBV20-1 to TRBJ2-3, with 7 bases matching TRBD2. CDR3 length: 12 amino acids. Germline-derived CDR1 and CDR2 are DFQATT and SNEGSKA (reference sequence). The V and J ends lost 6 bases and 0 bases, in that order; junction bases with no gene match: 0. The CDR3 region is CSAGLSTDTQYF. The DNA of the CDR3 is TGCAGTGCGGGACTAAGCACAGATACGCAGTATTTT.

This clonotype was picked up many times. The chain is built from TRBV18 and TRBJ2-2, with TRBD1 identical over 7 bases. There are 14 residues in the CDR3. V was clipped by 3 bases and J by 6 bases; unmatched bases: 4. Looked up from germline, CDR1 is KGHSH and CDR2 is LQKENI. The CDR3 reads CASSPRQGSGELFF. CDR3 bases: TGTGCCAGCTCACCTCGACAGGGATCCGGGGAGCTGTTTTTT.

This clonotype was detected only a few times. The chain links TRBV7-2 to TRBJ2-2; TRBD2 matches 7 bases. CDR3 size: 16 residues. J lost 6 bases, V lost 4 bases, and 11 bases had no gene match. Germline assignment: CDR1 SGHTA and CDR2 FQGNSA. The CDR3 reads CASSWEAGTPAGELFF. The CDR3 coding sequence is TGTGCCAGCAGCTGGGAAGCGGGAACCCCGGCCGGGGAGCTGTTTTTT.

This clonotype was seen repeatedly, ten times or more. Germline and junction disagree at one end, which may indicate a read error. The rearrangement links TRBV12-3 or TRBV12-4 to TRBJ1-1; D might be TRBD1 (5 bases). This CDR3 contains 14 residues. This CDR3 reads CASSLGGVNTEAFF. The CDR3 DNA is TGTGCCAGCAGCTTAGGAGGGGTGAACACTGAAGCTTTCTTT.

This clonotype has a handful of counts. The gene calls are TRBV29-1 and TRBJ2-2; 9 bases are a match to TRBD2. This CDR3 spans 14 amino acids. V trimming: 5 bases; J trimming: 6 bases; junction bases outside the gene matches: 7. The germline V gene has CDR1 SQVTM and CDR2 ANQGSEA. The DNA for the CDR3 is TGCAGCGTTCTTAGCGGGAGTTGGTCCGGGGAGCTGTTTTTT. This gives the protein CSVLSGSWSGELFF.

This clonotype turned up a few times. The chain uses TRBV11-1 and TRBJ2-7; D is unclear. CDR3 length: 11 amino acids. V lost 5 bases and J lost 2, with 4 bases in between. Germline lookup yields CDR1 SGHAT and CDR2 FQDESV (reference sequence). The CDR3 reads CASSTTYEQYF. The CDR3 nucleotides read TGTGCCAGCAGCACTACCTACGAGCAGTACTTC.

This clonotype showed up just a few times. A junction boundary mismatches the germline segment, possibly from a read error. The chain couples TRBV5-1 to TRBJ2-1; 10 bases are shared with TRBD2. The CDR3 length is 16 residues. The germline V gene encodes CDR1 SGHRS and CDR2 YFSETQ. The CDR3 sequence is CASSLEASGGYNEQFF. CDR3 in DNA: TGTGCCAGCAGCTTAGAAGCTAGCGGGGGCTACAATGAGCAGTTCTTC.

Ten or more counts support this clonotype. The chain is built from TRBV29-1 and TRBJ2-7; D remains ambiguous. Germline V CDR1 and CDR2: SQVTM, ANQGSEA. This CDR3 has 13 amino acids. V gave up 5 bases and J gave up 0 bases, with 11 bases separating them. This CDR3 reads CSVLPGDSYEQYF. The CDR3 DNA sequence: TGCAGCGTTCTTCCAGGAGACTCCTACGAGCAGTACTTC.

This chain uses TRBV4-3 with TRBJ2-5, with D tentatively TRBD1 or TRBD2 (6 bases each). Germline V gene sequence: CDR1 LGHNA, CDR2 YSLEER. The CDR3 is 14 residues long. V lost 3 bases and J 5 bases, leaving 13 bases between the germline ends. This CDR3 is CASSHGGSRETQYF. The CDR3 nucleotides are TGCGCCAGCAGCCACGGGGGCAGCAGGGAGACCCAGTACTTC.

This clonotype turned up a few times. The chain couples TRBV7-2 to TRBJ2-1, with 11 bases lining up with TRBD2. Trimming removed 5 bases from V and 7 bases from J; junction bases left unmatched: 10. The CDR3 has 16 residues. Germline V gene lookup returns CDR1 SGHTA and CDR2 FQGNSA. CDR3 protein: CASSQIGLAGRNEQFF. CDR3 in DNA: TGTGCCAGCAGCCAGATCGGACTAGCGGGTAGGAATGAGCAGTTCTTC.

This clonotype has a handful of counts. This rearrangement joins TRBV3-1 to TRBJ2-7, with 7 nucleotides matching TRBD1. The CDR3 is 14 residues long. Trimming cost V 3 bases and J 7 bases; bases outside gene matches: 9. CDR1 is LGHDT, CDR2 YNNKEL, per germline (reference sequence). CDR3 loop: CASSQGQQSGEQYF. The CDR3 nucleotides read TGTGCCAGCAGCCAGGGACAGCAGTCTGGGGAGCAGTACTTC.

V usage is TRBV7-2 and J usage is TRBJ2-3; no clear D. The CDR3 consists of 16 residues. Germline assignment: CDR1 SGHTA and CDR2 FQGNSA. V was shortened by 5 bases and J by 1 base, with 16 bases between the two germline ends. The CDR3 loop reads CASSPVISGGTDTQYF. CDR3 in DNA: TGTGCCAGCAGCCCAGTGATTTCTGGCGGCACAGATACGCAGTATTTT.

This clonotype was seen more than once but under ten times. The genes are TRBV7-2 and TRBJ2-1, with D hard to call. The CDR3 runs to 13 residues. From germline, CDR1 is SGHTA and CDR2 FQGNSA. V lost 5 bases and J lost 7, with 12 bases in between. CDR3 bases: TGTGCCAGCAGCCCCCGACACTTTAATGAGCAGTTCTTC. Its translation is CASSPRHFNEQFF. Combining the CDR3 with reference TRBV7-2 and TRBJ2-1 gives the whole variable domain GAGVSQSPSNKVTEKGKDVELRCDPISGHTALYWYRQSLGQGLEFLIYFQGNSAPDKSGLPSDRFSAERTGGSVSTLTIQRTQQEDSAVYLCASSPRHFNEQFFGPGTRLTVL.

The sample holds many counts of this clonotype. The gene calls are TRBV7-9 and TRBJ1-2; possibly TRBD1 for D (5 bases). The CDR3 extends over 15 amino acids. V gave up 5 bases and J gave up 4 bases, with 17 bases separating them. The V gene's germline CDR1 is SEHNR and CDR2 FQNEAQ (reference sequence). In nucleotides, the CDR3 is TGTGCCAGCAGCCCGACCCAGGACACCTTCTATGGCTACACCTTC. Protein product: CASSPTQDTFYGYTF.

The sample holds a few counts of this clonotype. The junction departs from the called germline gene at one end, perhaps through a read error. The J gene is TRBJ1-5, the V gene TRBV3-1; D gene ambiguous. CDR3 size: 12 residues. Germline V gives CDR1 LGHDT, CDR2 YNNKEL (reference sequence). CDR3 amino acids: CASSQDSSRKTF. The CDR3 DNA follows: TGTGCCAGCAGCCAAGATTCGTCCCGAAAGACGTTT.

The chain couples TRBV20-1 to TRBJ2-5, with TRBD1 matching 8 bases. V lost 4 bases to trimming and J lost 2 bases; unmatched junction nucleotides: 6. CDR3 length: 14 amino acids. Germline V gene lookup returns CDR1 DFQATT and CDR2 SNEGSKA (reference sequence). CDR3 nucleotide sequence: TGCAGTGCTACCTCCGGGACAGGTCAAGAGACCCAGTACTTC. Protein: CSATSGTGQETQYF.

The chain combines TRBV11-2 with TRBJ1-4; maybe TRBD1 (5 bases). The CDR3 totals 14 residues. V lost 5 bases and J 8 bases, leaving 15 bases between the germline ends. CDR1 is SGHAT, CDR2 FQNNGV, per germline. This CDR3 is CASSPGRTREKLFF. The CDR3 nucleotides are TGTGCCAGCAGCCCGGGACGGACAAGGGAAAAACTGTTTTTT.

This chain connects TRBV7-2 to TRBJ2-2; D is uncertain. V gave up 9 bases and J gave up 5 bases, with 13 bases separating them. The CDR3 is 13 residues long. Germline V lookup: CDR1 SGHTA, CDR2 FQGNSA. The CDR3 sequence is CARSLTWTGELFF. CDR3 DNA sequence: TGTGCCAGAAGCCTAACGTGGACCGGGGAGCTGTTTTTT.

This clonotype was observed many times. The gene calls are TRBV18 and TRBJ2-5; possibly TRBD1 for D (5 bases). V lost 1 base to trimming and J lost 2 bases, with 5 bases between them. Germline V gives CDR1 KGHSH, CDR2 LQKENI. The CDR3 extends over 13 amino acids. This CDR3 is CASSPRQQETQYF. The CDR3 region has the DNA TGTGCCAGCTCACCACGACAGCAAGAGACCCAGTACTTC.

This clonotype showed up just a few times. V and J are TRBV28 and TRBJ2-5; D is unresolved. Germline V gene lookup returns CDR1 MDHEN and CDR2 SYDVKM. The CDR3 extends over 12 amino acids. V was trimmed by 1 base and J by 11 bases, leaving 11 bases between them. In nucleotides, the CDR3 is TGTGCCAGCAGTTTATTAGGCTGGAATCAGTACTTC. Residues: CASSLLGWNQYF. The variable domain in full, with the rest retrieved from reference TRBV28 and TRBJ2-5, is DVKVTQSSRYLVKRTGEKVFLECVQDMDHENMFWYRQDPGLGLRLIYFSYDVKMKEKGDIPEGYSVSREKKERFSLILESASTNQTSMYLCASSLLGWNQYFGPGTRLLVL.

This clonotype turned up a few times. V usage is TRBV7-6 and J usage is TRBJ2-7, with D possibly matching TRBD2 (5 bases). CDR1 and CDR2 (germline): SGHVS, FNYEAQ. Trimming cost V 4 bases and J 3 bases, with 13 bases left between them. This CDR3 is built from 14 residues. The CDR3 nucleotides are TGTGCCAGCAGCTCCCAAGGAGGCATCTACGAGCAGTACTTC. Its protein is CASSSQGGIYEQYF.

This clonotype was detected a few times. The chain couples TRBV7-8 to TRBJ2-5; 8 positions match TRBD1. The CDR3 has 15 residues. J was trimmed by 2 bases and V by 2 bases; bases with no gene match: 4. Germline CDR1 and CDR2: SGHVS and FQNEAQ. The CDR3 DNA is TGTGCCAGCAGCTTAAGGACAGGGCGGCAAGAGACCCAGTACTTC. Protein sequence: CASSLRTGRQETQYF.